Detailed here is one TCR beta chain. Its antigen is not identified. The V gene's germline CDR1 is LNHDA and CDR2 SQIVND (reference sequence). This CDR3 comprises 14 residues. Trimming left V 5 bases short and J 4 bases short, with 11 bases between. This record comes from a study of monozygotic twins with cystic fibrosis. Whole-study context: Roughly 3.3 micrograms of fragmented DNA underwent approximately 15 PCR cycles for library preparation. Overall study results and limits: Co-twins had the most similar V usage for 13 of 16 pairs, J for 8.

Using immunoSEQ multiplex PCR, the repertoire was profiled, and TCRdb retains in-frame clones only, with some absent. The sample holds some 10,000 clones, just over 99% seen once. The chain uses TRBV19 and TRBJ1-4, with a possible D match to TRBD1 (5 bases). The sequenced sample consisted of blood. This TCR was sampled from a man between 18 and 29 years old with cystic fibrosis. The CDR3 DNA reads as TGTGCCAGTAGTGTTAGGGGTTATAATGAAAAACTGTTTTTT. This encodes CASSVRGYNEKLFF. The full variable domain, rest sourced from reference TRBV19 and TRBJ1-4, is DGGITQSPKYLFRKEGQNVTLSCEQNLNHDAMYWYRQDPGQGLRLIYYSQIVNDFQKGDIAEGYSVSREKKESFPLTVTSAQKNPTAFYLCASSVRGYNEKLFFGSGTQLSVL.